This is a list of T cell receptor beta chains from one sample in a study of CD8+CD57+ T cells in acquired aplastic anemia. TCRdb re-derived calls from the reads in MiXCR, one entry per CDR3 protein. The sample carries around 190,000 distinct CDR3 sequences, about 59% recorded once. Specimen: sorted CD4+, CD8+, or CD8+CD57+ T cells (not recorded which) from PBMCs. The receptors shown here come from a human donor in good health. Each CDR3 is given with its conserved first and last residue. The D gene is left open where the match is weak. Clone size is given for some rows only: seen once, a few or many times, or a class if the clone is expanded.

V: TRBV10-3
size: once
J: TRBJ2-3
D: TRBD1
length: 15
CDR3: CAISNDRASTDTQYF
DNA: TGTGCCATCAGCAACGACAGGGCTAGCACAGATACGCAGTATTTT

V: TRBV3-1
size: many
J: TRBJ2-7
D: TRBD2
length: 14
CDR3: CASSQDERDYEQYF
DNA: TGTGCCAGCAGCCAAGATGAGCGGGACTACGAGCAGTACTTC

V: TRBV15
size: .
J: TRBJ2-1
D: TRBD2
length: 18
CDR3: CATSRALAGGLGDNEQFF
DNA: TGTGCCACCAGCAGAGCACTAGCGGGGGGCTTGGGGGACAATGAGCAGTTCTTC

V: TRBV2
size: .
J: TRBJ1-2
D: TRBD1
length: 13
CDR3: CASNPGQHYGYTF
DNA: TGTGCCAGCAACCCGGGACAGCACTATGGCTACACCTTC

V: TRBV4-2
size: .
J: TRBJ1-6
D: .
length: 17
CDR3: CASSQEWRPGNNSPLHF
DNA: TGTGCCAGCAGCCAAGAATGGAGGCCGGGGAATAATTCACCCCTCCACTTT

V: TRBV10-3
size: .
J: TRBJ2-3
D: TRBD2
length: 18
CDR3: CAISEGSGRALGTDTQYF
DNA: TGTGCCATCAGTGAGGGTAGCGGGAGGGCCTTAGGCACAGATACGCAGTATTTT

V: TRBV20-1
size: once
J: TRBJ2-3
D: TRBD2
length: 15
CDR3: CSARGLAGGPDTQYF
DNA: TGCAGTGCTCGGGGACTAGCGGGAGGACCAGATACGCAGTATTTT

V: TRBV9
size: .
J: TRBJ2-3
D: .
length: 14
CDR3: CASSSSSGTDTQYF
DNA: TGTGCCAGCAGCTCCAGTTCCGGCACAGATACGCAGTATTTT

V: TRBV19
size: .
J: TRBJ1-4
D: .
length: 15
CDR3: CATVSVGGQHEKLFF
DNA: TGTGCCACCGTATCGGTGGGGGGGCAGCATGAAAAACTGTTTTTT

V: TRBV20-1
size: .
J: TRBJ2-5
D: TRBD1
length: 14
CDR3: CSAIDRGGEETQYF
DNA: TGCAGTGCTATCGACAGGGGAGGAGAGGAGACCCAGTACTTC

V: TRBV7-6
size: .
J: TRBJ2-3
D: TRBD2
length: 16
CDR3: CASSPNPWGGTDTQYF
DNA: TGTGCCAGCAGCCCCAACCCCTGGGGGGGTACAGATACGCAGTATTTT

V: TRBV30
size: many
J: TRBJ1-4
D: .
length: 12
CDR3: CAWSTQGGKLFF
DNA: TGTGCCTGGAGTACCCAAGGGGGAAAACTGTTTTTT

V: TRBV11-2
size: many
J: TRBJ2-7
D: .
length: 16
CDR3: CASSLDGGSAPYEQYF
DNA: TGTGCCAGCAGCTTAGACGGCGGCTCGGCCCCCTACGAGCAGTACTTC

V: TRBV24-1
size: .
J: TRBJ2-3
D: .
length: 16
CDR3: CATSDRLSGDTDTQYF
DNA: TGTGCCACCAGTGACCGCCTTAGCGGAGACACAGATACGCAGTATTTT

V: TRBV10-2
size: few
J: TRBJ2-7
D: TRBD1
length: 14
CDR3: CASSLDRPKDEQYF
DNA: TGCGCCAGCAGTCTGGACAGGCCGAAGGACGAGCAGTACTTC

V: TRBV7-8
size: .
J: TRBJ1-2
D: .
length: 13
CDR3: CASSLAEFSGYTF
DNA: TGTGCCAGCAGCTTAGCCGAGTTTTCTGGCTACACCTTC

V: TRBV6-1
size: many
J: TRBJ1-1
D: TRBD1
length: 16
CDR3: CASSARQGLINTEAFF
DNA: TGTGCCAGCAGTGCCCGACAGGGCCTTATCAACACTGAAGCTTTCTTT

V: TRBV5-1
size: .
J: TRBJ2-1
D: .
length: 16
CDR3: CASSLVRGGRNNEQFF
DNA: TGCGCCAGCAGCTTGGTGAGAGGGGGACGGAACAATGAGCAGTTCTTC